Listed here are 29 T cell receptor beta chains from one sample, sequenced in a study of T-cell reconstitution after alpha-beta-depleted transplantation in children. A TCRbeta library incorporating unique molecular identifiers was prepared. TCRdb processed the PCR reads anew with MiXCR; each CDR3 protein has one entry. The sample carries roughly 300,000 distinct CDR3 sequences, nearly 10% recorded once. The starting material was PBMCs from the stem cell graft donor, obtained from the stem cell graft. Source of these receptors: a human donor who donated a stem cell graft to a child with SCID.

V and J are TRBV3-1 and TRBJ2-7; D is unclear. This CDR3 has 14 residues. Deletions cut 3 bases from V and 3 bases from J, with 12 bases between. From germline, CDR1 is LGHDT and CDR2 YNNKEL (reference sequence). The CDR3 is CASSHTNTNYEQYF. The CDR3 DNA is TGTGCCAGCAGCCATACCAACACGAACTACGAGCAGTACTTC.

This clonotype has a handful of counts. The chain links TRBV20-1 to TRBJ2-1, with D hard to call. This CDR3 contains 11 residues. Trimming left V 0 bases short and J 9 bases short, with 6 bases between. CDR1 and CDR2 from the germline V gene are DFQATT and SNEGSKA (reference sequence). CDR3 nucleotides: TGCAGTGCTAGAGATTTAGTTGAGCAGTTCTTC. It is translated as CSARDLVEQFF.

The chain is built from TRBV7-9 and TRBJ2-7; TRBD1 matches at 10 bases. From germline, CDR1 is SEHNR and CDR2 FQNEAQ (reference sequence). Unmatched junction bases numbered 7, after V lost 2 bases and J lost 6 bases. CDR3 length: 15 residues. The CDR3 DNA sequence: TGTGCCAGCAGCTTAACTTTGGGACAGGGGAGCGAGCAGTACTTC. It specifies CASSLTLGQGSEQYF.

This clonotype was counted between two and nine times. The rearrangement links TRBV9 to TRBJ2-5; 7 nucleotides align to TRBD1. Trimming removed 3 bases from V and 2 bases from J; junction bases left unmatched: 4. This CDR3 has 14 residues. Germline V lookup: CDR1 SGDLS, CDR2 YYNGEE. Here the CDR3 DNA reads TGTGCCAGCAGCGCTCGGGACAGACAAGAGACCCAGTACTTC. This gives the protein CASSARDRQETQYF.

This clonotype was picked up many times. The rearrangement uses TRBV20-1 and TRBJ2-7; TRBD1 matches at 10 bases. The CDR3 sequence is 17 residues long. The ends lost 1 base at V and 4 bases at J; junction bases unmatched: 13. From germline, CDR1 is DFQATT and CDR2 SNEGSKA (reference sequence). CDR3 loop: CSARASQGQGIGYEQYF. The CDR3 DNA reads as TGCAGTGCTAGAGCCTCCCAGGGACAGGGGATAGGATACGAGCAGTACTTC.

This clonotype has ten or more counts. The CDR3 DNA is TGTGCCAGCAGTTTCTCTAACATCTACACCGGGGAGCTGTTTTTT. Its translation: CASSFSNIYTGELFF. The chain employs TRBV12-3 or TRBV12-4 and TRBJ2-2, with D uncertain. Trimming pared 3 bases from V and 3 bases from J, leaving 11 bases between. The CDR3 covers 15 residues.

This clonotype was found a few times. The chain joins TRBV7-3 to TRBJ2-3, with no clear D. In germline, CDR1 is SGHTA, CDR2 FQGTGA. This CDR3 contains 14 residues. With 5 bases removed from V and 2 bases from J, the gap between germline ends came to 11 bases. The CDR3, as DNA: TGTGCCAGCAGCCGTAGACCGTTCACAGATACGCAGTATTTT. Amino acid sequence: CASSRRPFTDTQYF.

This clonotype appeared a few times. The genes are TRBV29-1 and TRBJ2-7, with D tentatively TRBD1 (8 bases). Trimming left V 7 bases short and J 4 bases short, with 14 bases between. The CDR3 runs to 12 residues. Germline V gives CDR1 SQVTM, CDR2 ANQGSEA. CDR3 coding DNA: TGCAGCGCCCAACAGGGGGGGTACGAGCAGTACTTC. It is translated as CSAQQGGYEQYF.

This clonotype came up many times. This chain connects TRBV12-3 or TRBV12-4 to TRBJ2-7; perhaps TRBD1 as D (6 bases). The CDR3 has 13 amino acids. Trimming removed 6 bases from V and 0 bases from J, with 9 bases in between. This chain's CDR3 is CASRDSNSYEQYF. For the CDR3, the DNA is TGTGCCAGCAGGGACAGCAACTCCTACGAGCAGTACTTC.

This clonotype has only a few counts. CDR3 region: CASSLRLPSGSYNEQFF. Written as DNA, the CDR3 is TGTGCCAGCAGTTTAAGGCTGCCTAGCGGCTCCTACAATGAGCAGTTCTTC. The chain has TRBV12-3 or TRBV12-4 and TRBJ2-1, with 7 positions matching TRBD2. After removal of 2 bases from V and 0 bases from J, the junction contained 7 bases not matched to a gene. This CDR3 has 17 residues.

This clonotype was picked up a small number of times. The chain is built from TRBV20-1 and TRBJ2-2; D is uncertain. The V end lost 7 bases, the J end lost 0 bases, and 9 bases lay between the germline ends. The CDR3 runs 13 residues. From germline, CDR1 is DFQATT and CDR2 SNEGSKA (reference sequence). The CDR3 bases are TGCAGTGGTCGGTTCGCGAACACCGGGGAGCTGTTTTTT. It translates to CSGRFANTGELFF.

The rearrangement joins TRBV7-9 to TRBJ1-3; the D is unclear. The CDR3 runs to 14 residues. The V gene lost 1 base and the J gene lost 1 base, with 5 bases spanning the gap. Germline CDR1 is SEHNR and CDR2 is FQNEAQ (reference sequence). The CDR3 region is CASSLEQSGNTIYF. The CDR3 coding sequence is TGTGCCAGCAGCTTAGAGCAATCTGGAAACACCATATATTTT.

This clonotype has more than one count but fewer than ten. This chain's CDR3 is CASSLNSRNSPLHF. CDR3 DNA: TGTGCCAGCAGCTTAAACTCTAGGAATTCACCCCTCCACTTT. The chain employs TRBV7-8 and TRBJ1-6; D is ambiguous. This CDR3 spans 14 amino acids. The germline gives CDR1 SGHVS, CDR2 FQNEAQ. V was trimmed by 2 bases and J by 7 bases, leaving 9 bases between them.

J is TRBJ1-1 and V is TRBV20-1, with D perhaps matching TRBD1 (6 bases). The CDR3 has 11 residues. Germline CDR1 DFQATT, CDR2 SNEGSKA (reference sequence). The V and J ends lost 7 bases and 7 bases respectively, with 13 bases between them. CDR3: CSERGGSEAFF. The CDR3 bases are TGCAGTGAGCGGGGGGGCAGTGAAGCTTTCTTT.

The CDR3: CAGSNEKLFF. Written as DNA, the CDR3 is TGCGCCGGATCCAATGAAAAACTGTTTTTT. The chain recombines TRBV23-1 with TRBJ1-4, with unresolved D. TRBV23-1 is filed as an ORF, its function uncertain. This CDR3 spans 10 amino acids. The germline V and J ends were trimmed by 11 bases and 5 bases, with 6 bases remaining between them.

Regarding this clonotype: Its ends do not fully match the called genes, so a read error is possible. This CDR3 reads CASSFLGGEQHF. CDR3 DNA: TGTGCCAGCAGCTTTTTGGGGGGTGAGCAGCACTTC. This rearrangement joins TRBV7-3 to TRBJ2-7, with a tentative D call TRBD2 (6 bases). Germline CDR1 is SGHTA and CDR2 is FQGTGA. The CDR3 extends over 12 amino acids.

This clonotype was detected only a few times. This rearrangement joins TRBV2 to TRBJ2-7; unclear D gene. With 4 bases removed from V and 5 bases from J, the gap between germline ends came to 6 bases. The CDR3 length is 11 residues. Germline V gene sequence: CDR1 SNHLY, CDR2 FYNNEI. The CDR3 bases are TGTGCCAGCAGTGTTCGGGACGAGCAGTACTTC. Protein: CASSVRDEQYF.

This chain uses TRBV7-9 with TRBJ2-3; no clear D. V was clipped by 6 bases and J by 5 bases, with 9 bases between them. CDR1 is SEHNR and CDR2 is FQNEAQ in the germline V gene (reference sequence). CDR3 length: 12 amino acids. In nucleotides, the CDR3 is TGTGCCAGCAGGCCACGAAAAGATACGCAGTATTTT. Translating gives CASRPRKDTQYF.

V usage is TRBV12-3 or TRBV12-4 and J usage is TRBJ2-1; D is ambiguous. CDR3 length: 12 residues. Trimming took 2 bases from V and 8 from J, leaving 7 bases between them. The CDR3 spells CASSLIEYEQFF. CDR3 DNA: TGTGCCAGCAGTTTAATTGAGTATGAGCAGTTCTTC.

The V and J genes are TRBV20-1 and TRBJ2-1, with 7 bases identical to TRBD2. Trimming took 1 base from V and 9 from J; bases not matched to a gene: 9. CDR3 size: 14 residues. CDR1 DFQATT and CDR2 SNEGSKA come from the germline V gene (reference sequence). The CDR3 region has the DNA TGCAGTGCTAGAGGGGAGGGGAAGAGGGGTGAGCAGTTCTTC. Protein sequence: CSARGEGKRGEQFF.

This sequence joins TRBV12-3 or TRBV12-4 and TRBJ2-2, with 8 bases matching TRBD1. The CDR3 length is 14 residues. The V gene end was trimmed by 6 bases and the J gene end by 5 bases; junction bases not matched to a gene: 5. The CDR3 DNA sequence: TGTGCCAGCAGCAGGGACAGGTGGACCGGGGAGCTGTTTTTT. It encodes CASSRDRWTGELFF.

The chain carries TRBV5-6 and TRBJ2-7, with no clear D. Trimming took 8 bases from V and 3 from J, leaving 15 bases between them. This CDR3 has 13 amino acids. Germline V gives CDR1 SGHDT, CDR2 YYEEEE. The CDR3 DNA follows: TGTGCCAGGAGCCCCGGGCAGAGCTACGAGCAGTACTTC. This encodes CARSPGQSYEQYF.

This clonotype has only a few counts. V usage is TRBV12-3 or TRBV12-4 and J usage is TRBJ1-2, with 7 bases fitting TRBD1. There are 15 residues in the CDR3. After removal of 5 bases from V and 1 base from J, the junction contained 7 bases not matched to a gene. CDR3 in DNA: TGTGCCAGCAGTGGTAGGGACAGACTTAACTATGGCTACACCTTC. Residues: CASSGRDRLNYGYTF.

The rearrangement joins TRBV5-6 to TRBJ2-3; the D is unclear. V lost 3 bases, J lost 2 bases, and 16 bases lay in between. CDR1 is SGHDT and CDR2 is YYEEEE in the germline V gene. The CDR3 consists of 16 residues. CDR3: CASSSGLLCLTDTQYF. The CDR3 nucleotides are TGTGCCAGCAGCTCTGGGCTCCTCTGCCTCACAGATACGCAGTATTTT.

The sample holds a few counts of this clonotype. The V gene is TRBV5-1, the J gene TRBJ2-7; D may be TRBD2 (5 bases). Germline-derived CDR1 and CDR2 are SGHRS and YFSETQ. Between the trimmed V and J ends, which lost 0 bases and 2 bases, there was a span of 15 bases. The CDR3 totals 16 residues. The CDR3 region has the DNA TGCGCCAGCAGCTTGGTGGGAGCGGAAACTACCTACGAGCAGTACTTC. Amino acid sequence: CASSLVGAETTYEQYF. Variable domain in full (rest from reference TRBV5-1 and TRBJ2-7): KAGVTQTPRYLIKTRGQQVTLSCSPISGHRSVSWYQQTPGQGLQFLFEYFSETQRNKGNFPGRFSGRQFSNSRSEMNVSTLELGDSALYLCASSLVGAETTYEQYFGPGTRLTVT.

The rearrangement uses TRBV7-9 and TRBJ1-3; D call uncertain. Germline CDR1 is SEHNR and CDR2 is FQNEAQ (reference sequence). V was shortened by 1 base and J by 3 bases, with 4 bases between the two germline ends. The CDR3 extends over 13 amino acids. The CDR3 nucleotides read TGTGCCAGCAGCTTAGTGGGTGGAAACACCATATATTTT. Its protein product is CASSLVGGNTIYF. The whole variable domain, remainder taken from reference TRBV7-9 and TRBJ1-3, is DTGVSQNPRHKITKRGQNVTFRCDPISEHNRLYWYRQTLGQGPEFLTYFQNEAQLEKSRLLSDRFSAERPKGSFSTLEIQRTEQGDSAMYLCASSLVGGNTIYFGEGSWLTVV.

This clonotype was found many times. The chain has TRBV24-1 and TRBJ2-1; a weak D match, TRBD2 (5 bases). CDR1 is KGHDR, CDR2 SFDVKD, per germline. The CDR3 consists of 15 residues. Between the trimmed V and J ends, which lost 3 bases and 8 bases, there was a span of 16 bases. The CDR3 region has the DNA TGTGCCACCAGTGATCCCAAGAGGGCCGGCGATGAGCAGTTCTTC. This codes for CATSDPKRAGDEQFF.

This clonotype was seen at least ten times. The gene calls are TRBV27 and TRBJ2-2; a weak D match, TRBD2 (5 bases). The CDR3 runs to 16 residues. Trimming removed 6 bases from V and 1 base from J, with 15 bases in between. The germline gives CDR1 MNHEY, CDR2 SMNVEV (reference sequence). The CDR3 here is CASRPEALLNTGELFF. The CDR3 coding sequence is TGTGCCAGCAGACCGGAGGCCTTATTGAACACCGGGGAGCTGTTTTTT.

This rearrangement joins TRBV27 to TRBJ2-1; 10 nucleotides line up with TRBD2. CDR3 length equals 13 residues. Germline loops: CDR1 MNHEY, CDR2 SMNVEV (reference sequence). J was trimmed by 4 bases and V by 11 bases; bases with no gene match: 5. DNA for the CDR3: TGTGCCGTAAGCGGGGGGGGTTACAATGAGCAGTTCTTC. Its protein is CAVSGGGYNEQFF.